This TCR beta chain stems from a study of cytomegalovirus exposure and HLA in healthy donors. Both 60 Vbeta primers and 13 Jbeta primers went into the PCR. Only in-frame clones appear in the TCRdb table, and some are missing; sequencing was by immunoSEQ multiplex PCR. The sample carries 82,000 or so clones, roughly 9.1% recorded once. The germline V gene encodes CDR1 SGHNT and CDR2 YYREEE (reference sequence). The CDR3 spans 19 residues. V was clipped by 3 bases and J by 3 bases; unmatched bases: 9. Broader study findings: The authors listed 150 to 200 TCR beta chains as cytomegalovirus-associated.

This clone has a handful of counts. Its antigen is still unknown. The material sequenced was PBMCs. V gene TRBV5-4 combines with J gene TRBJ2-1; TRBD2 agrees at 16 bases. The sequence came from a man aged 55 to 70 in good health and CMV-seropositive. CDR3 sequence reads: CASSSGGTSGGAGYNEQFF. CDR3 DNA: TGTGCCAGCAGCTCTGGTGGGACTAGCGGGGGGGCCGGCTACAATGAGCAGTTCTTC.